Reported below is one T cell receptor (beta chain). Its target is unknown. The CDR3 loop spans 15 amino acids. Germline trimming cut 5 bases from V and 0 bases from J; bases unmatched to any gene: 3. CDR1 and CDR2 (germline): SSHAT, FNYEAQ (reference sequence). It was at deep level that the assay was run. Clones were read by immunoSEQ multiplex PCR, and TCRdb kept only the in-frame ones, dropping some. The sample shows hundreds of thousands of clones, around two thirds of them seen only once. This sample was included in a study of shared clonotypes between healthy human individuals. Study results and limitations: In contrast to clonotypes shared by all four donors, non-shared clonotypes had lower generation probabilities.

The clonotype originates from a woman in her 30s in good health. J is TRBJ2-1 and V is TRBV7-7; 8 bases line up with TRBD2. Sample: memory CD4+ T cells sorted from blood. Subset defined: CD45RA-negative fraction. CDR3 coding DNA: TGTGCCAGCAGCCAAAGCGGGAGCTCCTACAATGAGCAGTTCTTC. This translates into CASSQSGSSYNEQFF.